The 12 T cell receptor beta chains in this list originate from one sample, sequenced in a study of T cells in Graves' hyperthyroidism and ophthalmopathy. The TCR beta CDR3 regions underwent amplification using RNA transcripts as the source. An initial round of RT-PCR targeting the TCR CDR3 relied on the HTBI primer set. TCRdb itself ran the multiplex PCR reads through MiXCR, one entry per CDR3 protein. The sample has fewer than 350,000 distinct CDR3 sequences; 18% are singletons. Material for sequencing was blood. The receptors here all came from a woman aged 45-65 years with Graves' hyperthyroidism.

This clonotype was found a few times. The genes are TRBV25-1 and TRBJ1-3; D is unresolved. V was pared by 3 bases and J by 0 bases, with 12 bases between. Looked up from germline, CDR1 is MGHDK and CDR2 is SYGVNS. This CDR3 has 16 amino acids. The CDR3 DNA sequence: TGTGCCAGCAGTGAGCTCGAGGGCCCCTCTGGAAACACCATATATTTT. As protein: CASSELEGPSGNTIYF.

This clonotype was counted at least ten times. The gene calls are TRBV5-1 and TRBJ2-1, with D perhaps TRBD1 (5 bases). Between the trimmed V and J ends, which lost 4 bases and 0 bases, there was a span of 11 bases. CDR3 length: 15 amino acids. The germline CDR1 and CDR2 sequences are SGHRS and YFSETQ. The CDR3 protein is CASSQDTSSYNEQFF. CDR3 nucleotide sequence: TGCGCCAGCAGCCAGGACACAAGCTCCTACAATGAGCAGTTCTTC.

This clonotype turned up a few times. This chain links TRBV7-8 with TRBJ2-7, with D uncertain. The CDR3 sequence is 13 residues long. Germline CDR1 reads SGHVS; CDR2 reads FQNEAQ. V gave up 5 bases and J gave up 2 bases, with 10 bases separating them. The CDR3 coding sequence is TGTGCCAGCAGCATAGGAAGGGCCTACGAGCAGTACTTC. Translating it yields CASSIGRAYEQYF.

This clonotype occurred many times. CDR3 nucleotides: TGCGCCAGCAGCAATAGCGGCACAGATACGCAGTATTTT. Translating gives CASSNSGTDTQYF. V usage is TRBV5-1 and J usage is TRBJ2-3, with TRBD2 as a possible D gene (5 bases). Trimming shortened V by 4 bases and J by 1 base, and 7 bases separated the two germline ends. The CDR3 covers 13 residues. Per germline, CDR1 SGHRS and CDR2 YFSETQ.

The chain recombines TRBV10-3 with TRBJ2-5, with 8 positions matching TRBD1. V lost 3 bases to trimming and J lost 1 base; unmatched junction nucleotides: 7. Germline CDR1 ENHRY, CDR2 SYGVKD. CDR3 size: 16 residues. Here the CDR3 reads CAISDHRQGPQETQYF. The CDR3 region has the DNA TGTGCCATCAGTGACCACCGACAGGGGCCCCAAGAGACCCAGTACTTC.

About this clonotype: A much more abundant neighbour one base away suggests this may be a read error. Here the CDR3 DNA reads TGCAATGCTAGAGGTTCAAATAAGATAATCTTTGAGACCCAGTACTTC. Protein sequence: CNARGSNKIIFETQYF. The chain carries TRBV20-1 and TRBJ2-5, with D unresolved. The CDR3 length is 16 residues. Germline values: CDR1 DFQATT, CDR2 SNEGSKA (reference sequence).

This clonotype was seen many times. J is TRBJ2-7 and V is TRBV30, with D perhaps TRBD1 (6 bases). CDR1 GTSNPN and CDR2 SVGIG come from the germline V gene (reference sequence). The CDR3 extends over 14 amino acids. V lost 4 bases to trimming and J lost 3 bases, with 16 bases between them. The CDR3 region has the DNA TGTGCCTGGAAGTCGTGGGGACAACACTACGAGCAGTACTTC. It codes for CAWKSWGQHYEQYF.

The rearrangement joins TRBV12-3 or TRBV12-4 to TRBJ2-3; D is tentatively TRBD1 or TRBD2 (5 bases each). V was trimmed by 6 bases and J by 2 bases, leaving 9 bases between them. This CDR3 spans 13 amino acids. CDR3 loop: CASSRDVTDTQYF. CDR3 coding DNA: TGTGCCAGCAGCCGGGACGTCACAGATACGCAGTATTTT.

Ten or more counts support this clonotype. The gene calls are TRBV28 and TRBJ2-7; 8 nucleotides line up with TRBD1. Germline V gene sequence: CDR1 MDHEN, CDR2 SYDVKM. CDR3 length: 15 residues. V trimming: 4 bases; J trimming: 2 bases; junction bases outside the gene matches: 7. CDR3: CASSSTGTGAYEQYF. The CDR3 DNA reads TGTGCCAGCAGTTCTACCGGGACAGGCGCCTACGAGCAGTACTTC. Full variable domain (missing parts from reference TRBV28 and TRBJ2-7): DVKVTQSSRYLVKRTGEKVFLECVQDMDHENMFWYRQDPGLGLRLIYFSYDVKMKEKGDIPEGYSVSREKKERFSLILESASTNQTSMYLCASSSTGTGAYEQYFGPGTRLTVT.

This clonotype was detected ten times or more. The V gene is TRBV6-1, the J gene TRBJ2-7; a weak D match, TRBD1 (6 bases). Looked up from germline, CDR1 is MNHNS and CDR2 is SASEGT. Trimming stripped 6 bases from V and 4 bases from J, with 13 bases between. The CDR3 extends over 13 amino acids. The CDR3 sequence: CASSSTGIYEQYV. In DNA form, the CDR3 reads TGTGCCAGCAGCAGTACAGGGATATACGAGCAGTACGTC.

The CDR3 nucleotides read TGTGCCAGCCATGCGGGGACGGTCTCTGGAAACACCATATATTTT. It codes for CASHAGTVSGNTIYF. This chain links TRBV12-3 or TRBV12-4 with TRBJ1-3, with D possibly matching TRBD1 (5 bases). The CDR3 runs to 15 residues. The V end was cut by 8 bases, the J end by 0 bases, with 14 bases between.

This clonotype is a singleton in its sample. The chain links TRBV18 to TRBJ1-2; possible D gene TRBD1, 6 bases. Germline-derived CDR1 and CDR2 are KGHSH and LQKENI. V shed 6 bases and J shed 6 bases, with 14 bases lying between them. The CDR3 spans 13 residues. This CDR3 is CASSHGDKNGYTF. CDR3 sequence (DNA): TGTGCCAGCTCTCACGGGGACAAAAATGGCTACACCTTC.